The sample holds many counts of the clone carrying this TCR beta chain. Its antigen is not identified. Per germline, CDR1 KGHDR and CDR2 SFDVKD. The V end was cut by 1 base, the J end by 6 bases, with 8 bases between. The CDR3 contains 13 residues. This sample stems from a study of spatial heterogeneity in lung cancer. Time point here: sample taken at primary tumor resection. The donor population consisted of some 67 patients with untreated, early-stage non-small cell lung cancer. TCRdb re-called the 5' RACE reads through MiXCR, storing one row per CDR3 protein. The sample holds around 5,200 distinct CDR3 sequences, roughly 15% seen once. Study observations and caveats: Expanded TCRs that were ubiquitous or regional had counts tracking ubiquitous and regional nonsynonymous mutations, respectively. Tumor mutation counts were tracked by expanded intratumoral alpha and beta TCR counts.

The sample was lung tumor tissue, taken at surgery. This chain uses TRBV24-1 with TRBJ1-2; no clear D. The TCR sequence derives from a male donor with early-stage non-small cell lung cancer. The CDR3 sequence is CATSDFNGHGYTF. CDR3 sequence (DNA): TGTGCCACCAGTGATTTTAACGGACATGGCTACACCTTC.